These T cell receptor beta chains were read from a single sample in a study of T cells after posttransplantation cyclophosphamide. Assay used: immunoSEQ multiplex PCR; TCRdb lists only in-frame clones, some missing. Of over a thousand clones listed, over 95% were seen once; the top ten hold around 1.6%. Sequencing input: naive CD8+ T cells sorted from PBMCs. The receptors derive from a woman in her fifties or sixties in good health, CMV-negative, and a related stem cell transplant donor. Both conserved end residues are part of each CDR3. Each record gives: CDR3 length, V gene, J gene, D gene, clone size, CDR3 protein, CDR3 DNA. D genes are given only for firm matches. A clone size is listed for some rows: how often the clone was seen (once, few, many), or a class if it is expanded.

len: 16
v_gene: TRBV5-6
j_gene: TRBJ1-2
d_gene: -
abundance: once
CDR3aa: CASSLDQEWRIYGYTF
CDR3nt: TGTGCCAGCAGCTTGGACCAGGAGTGGAGGATCTATGGCTACACCTTC

len: 15
v_gene: TRBV2
j_gene: TRBJ1-2
d_gene: TRBD1
abundance: -
CDR3aa: CASSTRDSENYGYTF
CDR3nt: TGTGCCAGCAGTACACGGGACAGCGAAAACTATGGCTACACCTTC

len: 14
v_gene: TRBV10-2
j_gene: TRBJ1-2
d_gene: TRBD1
abundance: -
CDR3aa: CASSADRGWYGYTF
CDR3nt: TGCGCCAGCAGCGCGGACAGGGGTTGGTATGGCTACACCTTC

len: 14
v_gene: TRBV27
j_gene: TRBJ2-2
d_gene: -
abundance: -
CDR3aa: CASSFTANTGELFF
CDR3nt: TGTGCCAGCAGTTTCACAGCCAACACCGGGGAGCTGTTTTTT

len: 15
v_gene: TRBV25-1
j_gene: TRBJ1-1
d_gene: -
abundance: -
CDR3aa: CASSPAWGGNTEAFF
CDR3nt: TGTGCCAGCAGTCCCGCCTGGGGCGGGAACACTGAAGCTTTCTTT

len: 16
v_gene: TRBV6-5
j_gene: TRBJ2-1
d_gene: TRBD2
abundance: -
CDR3aa: CASSYFSGASYNEQFF
CDR3nt: TGTGCCAGCAGTTACTTTAGCGGGGCCTCCTACAATGAGCAGTTCTTC

len: 14
v_gene: TRBV7-6
j_gene: TRBJ2-7
d_gene: TRBD1
abundance: -
CDR3aa: CASSFEDRRYEQYF
CDR3nt: TGTGCCAGCAGCTTTGAGGACAGGCGCTACGAGCAGTACTTC

len: 16
v_gene: TRBV9
j_gene: TRBJ2-1
d_gene: TRBD1
abundance: -
CDR3aa: CASSGGQGPHINEQFF
CDR3nt: TGTGCCAGCAGCGGAGGACAGGGGCCGCACATCAATGAGCAGTTCTTC

len: 15
v_gene: TRBV27
j_gene: TRBJ1-1
d_gene: -
abundance: -
CDR3aa: CASSLGPGSSTEAFF
CDR3nt: TGTGCCAGCAGTTTGGGTCCGGGATCGTCCACTGAAGCTTTCTTT

len: 10
v_gene: TRBV12-2
j_gene: TRBJ1-4
d_gene: -
abundance: -
CDR3aa: CASENEKLFF
CDR3nt: TGTGCAAGTGAGAATGAAAAACTGTTTTTT

len: 16
v_gene: TRBV7-9
j_gene: TRBJ1-3
d_gene: -
abundance: -
CDR3aa: CASRPRHPASGNTIYF
CDR3nt: TGTGCCAGCAGGCCGAGACACCCAGCCTCTGGAAACACCATATATTTT

len: 15
v_gene: TRBV9
j_gene: TRBJ2-5
d_gene: TRBD1
abundance: -
CDR3aa: CASSVAGQGGETQYF
CDR3nt: TGTGCCAGCAGCGTCGCGGGACAGGGCGGGGAGACCCAGTACTTC

len: 11
v_gene: TRBV29-1
j_gene: TRBJ1-2
d_gene: -
abundance: -
CDR3aa: CSVDGNYGYTF
CDR3nt: TGCAGCGTTGACGGGAACTATGGCTACACCTTC

len: 14
v_gene: TRBV28
j_gene: TRBJ1-5
d_gene: -
abundance: once
CDR3aa: CASSRVTGNQPQHF
CDR3nt: TGTGCCAGCAGCAGGGTTACTGGCAATCAGCCCCAGCATTTT

len: 15
v_gene: TRBV6-1
j_gene: TRBJ1-2
d_gene: -
abundance: once
CDR3aa: CASSEEGGASYGYTF
CDR3nt: TGTGCCAGCAGTGAAGAAGGAGGAGCTTCCTATGGCTACACCTTC

len: 16
v_gene: TRBV4-1
j_gene: TRBJ2-1
d_gene: -
abundance: -
CDR3aa: CASSQDQASSYNEQFF
CDR3nt: TGCGCCAGCAGCCAAGATCAGGCGAGCTCCTACAATGAGCAGTTCTTC

len: 15
v_gene: TRBV4-1
j_gene: TRBJ1-5
d_gene: -
abundance: -
CDR3aa: CASSLRVSSNQPQHF
CDR3nt: TGCGCCAGCAGCCTGCGGGTTTCTAGCAATCAGCCCCAGCATTTT

len: 14
v_gene: TRBV27
j_gene: TRBJ2-4
d_gene: -
abundance: once
CDR3aa: CASSPTGAKNIQYF
CDR3nt: TGTGCCAGCAGTCCAACCGGGGCCAAAAACATTCAGTACTTC

len: 13
v_gene: TRBV29-1
j_gene: TRBJ2-7
d_gene: -
abundance: -
CDR3aa: CSALGVTAGEQYF
CDR3nt: TGCAGCGCCCTCGGAGTGACCGCGGGAGAGCAGTACTTC

len: 15
v_gene: TRBV11-3
j_gene: TRBJ2-3
d_gene: -
abundance: -
CDR3aa: CASSPLRGGTDTQYF
CDR3nt: TGTGCCAGCAGCCCCCTCCGGGGTGGAACAGATACGCAGTATTTT

len: 13
v_gene: TRBV27
j_gene: TRBJ2-7
d_gene: -
abundance: -
CDR3aa: CASRRGGSYEQYF
CDR3nt: TGTGCCAGCAGAAGGGGGGGCTCCTACGAGCAGTACTTC

len: 14
v_gene: TRBV6-6
j_gene: TRBJ2-5
d_gene: -
abundance: -
CDR3aa: CASSYSAVQETQYF
CDR3nt: TGTGCCAGCAGTTACTCGGCGGTCCAAGAGACCCAGTACTTC